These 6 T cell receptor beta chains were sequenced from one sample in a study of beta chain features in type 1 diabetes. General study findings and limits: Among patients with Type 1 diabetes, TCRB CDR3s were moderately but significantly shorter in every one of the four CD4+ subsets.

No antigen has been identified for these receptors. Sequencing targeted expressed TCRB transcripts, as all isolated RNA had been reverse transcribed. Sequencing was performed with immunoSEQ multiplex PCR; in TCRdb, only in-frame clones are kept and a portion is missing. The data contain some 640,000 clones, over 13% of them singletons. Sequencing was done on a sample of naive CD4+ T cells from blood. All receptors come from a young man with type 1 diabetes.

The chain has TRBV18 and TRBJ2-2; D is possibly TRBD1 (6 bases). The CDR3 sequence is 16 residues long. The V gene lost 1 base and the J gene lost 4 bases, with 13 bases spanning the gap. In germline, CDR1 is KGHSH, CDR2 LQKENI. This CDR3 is CASSPLRGSGTGELFF. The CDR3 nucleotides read TGTGCCAGCTCACCACTCAGGGGCAGCGGCACCGGGGAGCTGTTTTTT.

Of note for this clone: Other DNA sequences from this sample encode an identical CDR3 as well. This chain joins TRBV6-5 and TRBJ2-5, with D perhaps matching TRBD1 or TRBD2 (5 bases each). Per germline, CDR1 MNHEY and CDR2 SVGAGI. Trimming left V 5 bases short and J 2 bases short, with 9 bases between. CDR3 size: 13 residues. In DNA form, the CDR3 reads TGTGCCAGCAGTGGGACCGTTCAAGAGACCCAGTACTTC. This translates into CASSGTVQETQYF.

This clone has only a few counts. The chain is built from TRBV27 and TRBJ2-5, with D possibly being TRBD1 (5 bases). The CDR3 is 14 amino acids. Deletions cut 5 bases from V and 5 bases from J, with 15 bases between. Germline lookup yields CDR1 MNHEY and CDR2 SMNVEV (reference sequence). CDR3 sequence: CASSQRQLLETQYF. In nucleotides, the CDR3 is TGTGCCAGCAGTCAGCGACAGCTCCTGGAGACCCAGTACTTC.

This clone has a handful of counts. DNA of the CDR3: TGTGCCAGCAGCTTGGTGGGACAGGCTGGGGTTGACATTCAGTACTTC. Protein sequence: CASSLVGQAGVDIQYF. This chain links TRBV5-6 with TRBJ2-4; 8 bases agree with TRBD1. Trimming at V came to 0 bases and at J to 8 bases, leaving 10 bases not matched to a gene. The CDR3 runs 16 residues. Germline V gene data show CDR1 as SGHDT and CDR2 as YYEEEE.

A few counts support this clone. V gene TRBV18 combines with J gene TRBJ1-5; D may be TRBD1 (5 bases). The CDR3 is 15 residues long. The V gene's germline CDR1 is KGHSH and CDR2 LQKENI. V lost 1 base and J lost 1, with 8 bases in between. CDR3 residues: CASSPREGSNQPQHF. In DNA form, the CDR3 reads TGTGCCAGCTCACCACGAGAGGGGAGCAATCAGCCCCAGCATTTT.

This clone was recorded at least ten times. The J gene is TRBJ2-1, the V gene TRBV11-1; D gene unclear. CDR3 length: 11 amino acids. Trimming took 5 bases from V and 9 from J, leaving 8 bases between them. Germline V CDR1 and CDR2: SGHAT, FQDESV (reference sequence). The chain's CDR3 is CASSVWSEQFF. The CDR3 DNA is TGTGCCAGCAGCGTTTGGTCTGAGCAGTTCTTC.